One sample yielded the 18 T cell receptor beta chains listed below, sequenced in a study of T cell changes during pregnancy in multiple sclerosis. The repertoire was sequenced with immunoSEQ multiplex PCR; TCRdb's copy has only in-frame clones and lacks some. Of fewer than 70,000 clones in the sample, around nine tenths are singletons; the top ten hold 5.3%. The sequencing sample was made of peripheral blood from another person, used as feeder cells. These receptors all come from a human donor whose cells served as feeder cells for cultures in a pregnancy study.

The chain combines TRBV5-4 with TRBJ2-1, with D tentatively TRBD1 (6 bases). CDR1 is SGHNT and CDR2 is YYREEE in the germline V gene (reference sequence). V was trimmed by 5 bases and J by 7 bases, leaving 13 bases between them. The CDR3 consists of 13 residues. The CDR3 reads CASRGHRSNEQFF. For the CDR3, the DNA is TGTGCCAGCAGGGGACATAGATCTAATGAGCAGTTCTTC.

The J gene is TRBJ1-2, the V gene TRBV25-1, with D maybe TRBD1 (6 bases). Trimming left V 1 base short and J 4 bases short, with 16 bases between. The CDR3 runs to 16 residues. Germline assignment: CDR1 MGHDK and CDR2 SYGVNS. The CDR3 here is CASSELRVQGSYGYTF. Here the CDR3 DNA reads TGTGCCAGCAGTGAATTAAGGGTGCAGGGGAGCTATGGCTACACCTTC.

CDR3 amino acids: CASSLEGGGRTEAFF. CDR3 in DNA: TGCGCCAGCAGCTTGGAGGGAGGGGGCAGGACTGAAGCTTTCTTT. The chain uses TRBV5-1 and TRBJ1-1, with 7 bases that match TRBD1. Germline V gene data show CDR1 as SGHRS and CDR2 as YFSETQ. J lost 5 bases, V lost 0 bases, and 7 bases had no gene match. The CDR3 loop spans 15 amino acids.

The V call is TRBV27, the J call TRBJ2-1; 14 positions agree with TRBD2. CDR1 MNHEY and CDR2 SMNVEV come from the germline V gene (reference sequence). J was trimmed by 8 bases and V by 6 bases; bases with no gene match: 6. CDR3 length: 15 amino acids. The CDR3 DNA sequence: TGTGCCAGCAGCCACGGGACTAGCGGGAGCGATGAGCAGTTCTTC. Protein product: CASSHGTSGSDEQFF.

The gene calls are TRBV19 and TRBJ2-5; D is uncertain. CDR1 is LNHDA and CDR2 is SQIVND in the germline V gene (reference sequence). Trimming stripped 5 bases from V and 2 bases from J, with 9 bases between. This CDR3 has 13 amino acids. The CDR3 reads CASSSSGQETQYF. DNA of the CDR3: TGTGCCAGTAGTTCCTCAGGTCAAGAGACCCAGTACTTC.

This sequence joins TRBV5-8 and TRBJ2-5; TRBD2 might be the D (5 bases). The CDR3 runs to 14 residues. The germline gives CDR1 SGHTS, CDR2 YDEGEE. V lost 4 bases and J 5 bases, leaving 15 bases between the germline ends. CDR3 nucleotide sequence: TGTGCCAGCAGCCCCCGGACGGGAATCGAGACCCAGTACTTC. It specifies CASSPRTGIETQYF.

This rearrangement joins TRBV4-1 to TRBJ2-2; no definite D call. Germline-derived CDR1 and CDR2 are MGHRA and YSYEKL. The length of the CDR3 is 11 residues. Trimming left V 2 bases short and J 8 bases short, with 3 bases between. CDR3 coding DNA: TGCGCCAGCAGCCAAAATGGGGAGCTGTTTTTT. This encodes CASSQNGELFF.

The rearrangement links TRBV19 to TRBJ1-5; D call uncertain. With 3 bases removed from V and 1 base from J, the gap between germline ends came to 10 bases. CDR1 and CDR2 (germline): LNHDA, SQIVND (reference sequence). This CDR3 has 15 amino acids. The CDR3 protein is CASSIRVGSNQPQHF. CDR3 DNA: TGTGCCAGTAGTATCCGGGTGGGGAGCAATCAGCCCCAGCATTTT.

This chain links TRBV5-1 with TRBJ1-5, with 9 bases fitting TRBD1. Germline CDR1 SGHRS, CDR2 YFSETQ. Trimming removed 2 bases from V and 2 bases from J; junction bases left unmatched: 2. The CDR3 runs to 15 residues. As DNA, the CDR3 is TGCGCCAGCAGCTTACAGGGGGCAGGCAATCAGCCCCAGCATTTT. Its protein is CASSLQGAGNQPQHF.

This chain connects TRBV29-1 to TRBJ1-3; D gene unclear. V lost 4 bases, J lost 2 bases, and 6 bases lay in between. CDR1 is SQVTM, CDR2 ANQGSEA, per germline. This CDR3 has 12 residues. The CDR3 DNA is TGCAGCGTTGTGGGGACTGGAAACACCATATATTTT. Amino acid sequence: CSVVGTGNTIYF.

In its sample, this clone was seen a few times. The CDR3, as DNA: TGCGCCAGCAGTGTTCAGAGCCCCGACAATGAGCAGTTCTTC. This translates into CASSVQSPDNEQFF. The chain joins TRBV5-1 to TRBJ2-1, with unresolved D. CDR3 length: 14 amino acids. Trimming left V 5 bases short and J 5 bases short, with 14 bases between. The germline CDR1 and CDR2 sequences are SGHRS and YFSETQ.

The chain joins TRBV6-1 to TRBJ2-7; possible D gene TRBD1, 7 bases. The CDR3 length is 14 residues. Germline V gives CDR1 MNHNS, CDR2 SASEGT. Trimming pared 2 bases from V and 6 bases from J, leaving 14 bases between. Written as DNA, the CDR3 is TGTGCCAGCAGTGAACAGGGGGGCTACCGCGAGCAGTACTTC. Protein: CASSEQGGYREQYF.

The chain combines TRBV15 with TRBJ1-2; 7 positions agree with TRBD1. The V gene's germline CDR1 is LNHNV and CDR2 YYDKDF (reference sequence). V dropped 0 bases and J dropped 6; count of bases not matched to a gene: 4. The CDR3 sequence is 14 residues long. Written as DNA, the CDR3 is TGTGCCACCAGCAGAGATTACCAGGGGGATGGCTACACCTTC. It codes for CATSRDYQGDGYTF. The whole variable domain, remainder taken from reference TRBV15 and TRBJ1-2, is DAMVIQNPRYQVTQFGKPVTLSCSQTLNHNVMYWYQQKSSQAPKLLFHYYDKDFNNEADTPDNFQSRRPNTSFCFLDIRSPGLGDTAMYLCATSRDYQGDGYTFGSGTRLTVV.

The chain combines TRBV9 with TRBJ2-3, with 7 bases identical to TRBD2. The ends lost 7 bases at V and 2 bases at J; junction bases unmatched: 7. CDR3 size: 14 residues. The germline gives CDR1 SGDLS, CDR2 YYNGEE. CDR3 in DNA: TGTGCCAGCGGATTAGCGGGCACCACAGATACGCAGTATTTT. It codes for CASGLAGTTDTQYF.

V usage is TRBV5-1 and J usage is TRBJ1-2; 8 nucleotides align to TRBD1. The germline gives CDR1 SGHRS, CDR2 YFSETQ. The CDR3 consists of 16 residues. The V and J ends lost 3 bases and 3 bases, in that order; junction bases with no gene match: 10. CDR3 nucleotide sequence: TGCGCCAGCAGCTCATCACAGGGGGTATTAGACTATGGCTACACCTTC. Translated: CASSSSQGVLDYGYTF.

The chain is built from TRBV20-1 and TRBJ1-2; D gene uncertain. The CDR3 has 11 amino acids. CDR1 and CDR2 from the germline V gene are DFQATT and SNEGSKA (reference sequence). CDR3 sequence reads: CSMGGNYGYTF. The CDR3 DNA sequence: TGCTCCATGGGAGGAAACTATGGCTACACCTTC.

The chain couples TRBV4-3 to TRBJ1-2, with D perhaps matching TRBD1 (5 bases). The V end lost 4 bases, the J end lost 1 base, and 13 bases lay between the germline ends. Germline V gene lookup returns CDR1 LGHNA and CDR2 YSLEER. The CDR3 contains 15 residues. The CDR3 sequence is CASSPARGSNYGYTF. CDR3 DNA: TGCGCCAGCAGCCCAGCGAGGGGCAGTAACTATGGCTACACCTTC.

This chain connects TRBV18 to TRBJ2-7; TRBD1 agrees at 7 bases. The CDR3 has 16 residues. V lost 3 bases to trimming and J lost 1 base; unmatched junction nucleotides: 9. CDR1 and CDR2 (germline): KGHSH, LQKENI. Written as DNA, the CDR3 is TGTGCCAGCTCACCTCTCCGGGACAGCAGTTCCTACGAGCAGTACTTC. Translating gives CASSPLRDSSSYEQYF.